This is a list of T cell receptor beta chains from one sample in a study of CD8 T cells in ankylosing spondylitis. In TCRdb, the 5' RACE reads were re-called with MiXCR into one record per CDR3 protein. The sample consists of around 430,000 distinct CDR3 sequences, 15% to 20% of them appearing once. The sample was blood, either unsorted or a sorted T cell fraction (not recorded which). The receptors stem from a male donor with ankylosing spondylitis. CDR3s include the opening cysteine and the closing phenylalanine or tryptophan. D genes are given only for firm matches. Clone size is given for some rows only: seen once, a few or many times, or a class if the clone is expanded.

j_gene: TRBJ2-3
abundance: NA
v_gene: TRBV29-1
d_gene: NA
CDR3aa: CSSDRVGTAFPDTQYF
CDR3nt: TGCAGCTCCGACAGAGTAGGGACCGCATTCCCAGATACGCAGTATTTT

j_gene: TRBJ2-3
abundance: many
v_gene: TRBV12-3/TRBV12-4
d_gene: NA
CDR3aa: CASSPTDRTQYF
CDR3nt: TGTGCCAGCAGTCCGACGGACCGGACGCAGTATTTT

j_gene: TRBJ2-1
abundance: NA
v_gene: TRBV3-1
d_gene: NA
CDR3aa: CASSQDRGYSTVPNEQFF
CDR3nt: TGTGCCAGCAGCCAAGACCGTGGGTATTCAACGGTCCCCAATGAGCAGTTCTTC

j_gene: TRBJ2-1
abundance: few
v_gene: TRBV15
d_gene: NA
CDR3aa: CATSSNPRLTNNEQFF
CDR3nt: TGTGCCACCAGCAGTAATCCGAGACTAACAAACAATGAGCAGTTCTTC

j_gene: TRBJ1-1
abundance: NA
v_gene: TRBV20-1
d_gene: TRBD1
CDR3aa: CSARVTGLNTEAFF
CDR3nt: TGCAGTGCTAGGGTGACAGGGTTGAACACTGAAGCTTTCTTT

j_gene: TRBJ2-3
abundance: few
v_gene: TRBV5-4
d_gene: TRBD2
CDR3aa: CASSKILAGVTDTQYF
CDR3nt: TGTGCCAGCAGCAAAATACTAGCGGGGGTCACAGATACGCAGTATTTT

j_gene: TRBJ2-2
abundance: few
v_gene: TRBV28
d_gene: TRBD2
CDR3aa: CASSLAGAGTGELFF
CDR3nt: TGTGCCAGCAGTTTGGCGGGAGCCGGCACCGGGGAGCTGTTTTTT

j_gene: TRBJ2-1
abundance: few
v_gene: TRBV11-2
d_gene: TRBD2
CDR3aa: CASSPRTSGRYNEQFF
CDR3nt: TGTGCCAGCAGCCCCCGAACTAGCGGGAGATACAATGAGCAGTTCTTC

j_gene: TRBJ2-5
abundance: few
v_gene: TRBV7-2
d_gene: NA
CDR3aa: CASSLFLTNQETQYF
CDR3nt: TGTGCCAGCAGCTTATTTTTAACGAACCAAGAGACCCAGTACTTC

j_gene: TRBJ1-6
abundance: NA
v_gene: TRBV6-1
d_gene: TRBD1
CDR3aa: CASSPGTGVNSPLHF
CDR3nt: TGTGCCAGCAGCCCCGGGACAGGGGTTAATTCACCCCTCCACTTT

j_gene: TRBJ2-7
abundance: many
v_gene: TRBV20-1
d_gene: NA
CDR3aa: CSASPQGPYEQYF
CDR3nt: TGCAGTGCTAGCCCCCAGGGCCCCTACGAGCAGTACTTC

j_gene: TRBJ1-2
abundance: NA
v_gene: TRBV6-1
d_gene: NA
CDR3aa: CASSPKRDLISNYGYTF
CDR3nt: TGTGCCAGCAGCCCCAAGAGGGACCTAATCTCTAACTATGGCTACACCTTC

j_gene: TRBJ2-3
abundance: few
v_gene: TRBV5-1
d_gene: TRBD2
CDR3aa: CASTLIAGGLDTQYF
CDR3nt: TGCGCCAGCACCCTGATAGCGGGGGGGCTGGATACGCAGTATTTT

j_gene: TRBJ1-3
abundance: NA
v_gene: TRBV20-1
d_gene: NA
CDR3aa: CSATDGPYSGNTIYF
CDR3nt: TGCAGTGCTACCGACGGGCCATACTCTGGAAACACCATATATTTT

j_gene: TRBJ2-5
abundance: few
v_gene: TRBV12-3/TRBV12-4
d_gene: NA
CDR3aa: CASSLGGWFGETQYF
CDR3nt: TGTGCCAGCAGTTTAGGGGGCTGGTTTGGAGAGACCCAGTACTTC

j_gene: TRBJ2-1
abundance: many
v_gene: TRBV6-1
d_gene: NA
CDR3aa: CASRAETYNEQFF
CDR3nt: TGTGCCAGCAGGGCCGAAACCTACAATGAGCAGTTCTTC

j_gene: TRBJ2-7
abundance: NA
v_gene: TRBV18
d_gene: TRBD1
CDR3aa: CASSPQSDRDYEQYF
CDR3nt: TGTGCCAGCTCACCACAGTCGGACAGGGACTACGAGCAGTACTTC

j_gene: TRBJ2-7
abundance: NA
v_gene: TRBV3-1
d_gene: NA
CDR3aa: CASRATSLTHYEQYF
CDR3nt: TGTGCCAGCAGGGCGACTAGTTTAACCCACTACGAGCAGTACTTC

j_gene: TRBJ2-1
abundance: NA
v_gene: TRBV28
d_gene: TRBD2
CDR3aa: CASSTSQGGLPYNEQFF
CDR3nt: TGTGCCAGCAGCACATCTCAGGGAGGGCTCCCCTACAATGAGCAGTTCTTC

j_gene: TRBJ1-4
abundance: NA
v_gene: TRBV7-9
d_gene: NA
CDR3aa: CASSPFTGATNEKLFF
CDR3nt: TGTGCCAGCAGCCCATTCACGGGGGCAACTAATGAAAAACTGTTTTTT

j_gene: TRBJ2-1
abundance: few
v_gene: TRBV7-2
d_gene: NA
CDR3aa: CASSFYRTSSYNEQFF
CDR3nt: TGTGCCAGCAGCTTCTACAGGACCAGCTCCTACAATGAGCAGTTCTTC

j_gene: TRBJ2-3
abundance: NA
v_gene: TRBV29-1
d_gene: TRBD2
CDR3aa: CSVETSGNTDTQYF
CDR3nt: TGCAGCGTTGAGACTAGCGGGAATACAGATACGCAGTATTTT

j_gene: TRBJ2-7
abundance: NA
v_gene: TRBV9
d_gene: NA
CDR3aa: CASSPQAGGYEQYF
CDR3nt: TGTGCCAGCAGCCCCCAGGCCGGTGGCTACGAGCAGTACTTC

j_gene: TRBJ2-3
abundance: NA
v_gene: TRBV6-1
d_gene: NA
CDR3aa: CASSPDYEQGKTDTQYF
CDR3nt: TGTGCCAGCAGTCCAGATTACGAACAGGGAAAAACAGATACGCAGTATTTT

j_gene: TRBJ1-6
abundance: NA
v_gene: TRBV6-1
d_gene: NA
CDR3aa: CASSEAPRDSYNSPLHF
CDR3nt: TGTGCCAGCAGTGAAGCTCCAAGAGACAGTTATAATTCACCCCTCCACTTT

j_gene: TRBJ1-5
abundance: NA
v_gene: TRBV27
d_gene: NA
CDR3aa: CASSPRGGAGGQPQHF
CDR3nt: TGTGCCAGCAGTCCCCGAGGGGGGGCTGGGGGGCAGCCCCAGCATTTT

j_gene: TRBJ2-1
abundance: NA
v_gene: TRBV18
d_gene: TRBD2
CDR3aa: CASTGLAGGPSYNEQFF
CDR3nt: TGTGCCAGCACCGGACTAGCGGGAGGGCCTTCCTACAATGAGCAGTTCTTC

j_gene: TRBJ1-6
abundance: few
v_gene: TRBV12-3/TRBV12-4
d_gene: NA
CDR3aa: CASSLQQGNSPLHF
CDR3nt: TGTGCCAGCAGTTTACAACAGGGAAATTCACCCCTCCACTTT

j_gene: TRBJ2-7
abundance: NA
v_gene: TRBV5-1
d_gene: TRBD2
CDR3aa: CASSLVPREGRYEQYF
CDR3nt: TGCGCCAGCAGCTTGGTCCCACGGGAGGGCCGATACGAGCAGTACTTC

j_gene: TRBJ2-7
abundance: few
v_gene: TRBV6-5
d_gene: NA
CDR3aa: CASSWIQSGEQYF
CDR3nt: TGTGCCAGCAGTTGGATCCAAAGTGGCGAGCAGTACTTC

j_gene: TRBJ1-2
abundance: few
v_gene: TRBV20-1
d_gene: NA
CDR3aa: CSARDRSGSANYGYTF
CDR3nt: TGCAGTGCTAGAGATCGGTCAGGGAGCGCTAACTATGGCTACACCTTC

j_gene: TRBJ2-4
abundance: few
v_gene: TRBV19
d_gene: TRBD2
CDR3aa: CASSPSSGLAKNIQYF
CDR3nt: TGTGCCAGTAGTCCGTCTAGCGGGTTGGCCAAAAACATTCAGTACTTC

j_gene: TRBJ2-4
abundance: many
v_gene: TRBV29-1
d_gene: TRBD1
CDR3aa: CSVGGTGRAIQYF
CDR3nt: TGCAGCGTTGGGGGGACAGGCCGAGCGATTCAGTACTTC

j_gene: TRBJ2-2
abundance: NA
v_gene: TRBV15
d_gene: NA
CDR3aa: CATSRDLGAGANTGELFF
CDR3nt: TGTGCCACCAGCAGAGATTTAGGAGCAGGGGCGAACACCGGGGAGCTGTTTTTT

j_gene: TRBJ1-5
abundance: NA
v_gene: TRBV29-1
d_gene: NA
CDR3aa: CSASETGSSQPQHF
CDR3nt: TGCAGCGCCTCAGAGACAGGTTCCTCCCAGCCCCAGCATTTT

j_gene: TRBJ1-1
abundance: NA
v_gene: TRBV20-1
d_gene: NA
CDR3aa: CSARVGPRRNTEAFF
CDR3nt: TGCAGTGCTAGAGTAGGGCCCAGGCGGAACACTGAAGCTTTCTTT

j_gene: TRBJ2-2
abundance: NA
v_gene: TRBV11-3
d_gene: NA
CDR3aa: CASSLSGHTTGELFF
CDR3nt: TGTGCCAGCAGCTTGTCGGGACACACTACCGGGGAGCTGTTTTTT

j_gene: TRBJ2-1
abundance: few
v_gene: TRBV2
d_gene: TRBD1
CDR3aa: CASRGQGLRYNEQFF
CDR3nt: TGTGCCAGCAGGGGACAGGGGTTACGGTACAATGAGCAGTTCTTC

j_gene: TRBJ1-4
abundance: NA
v_gene: TRBV7-8
d_gene: NA
CDR3aa: CASSPDRINEKLFF
CDR3nt: TGTGCCAGCAGTCCGGACCGGATTAATGAAAAACTGTTTTTT

j_gene: TRBJ1-3
abundance: NA
v_gene: TRBV11-3
d_gene: NA
CDR3aa: CASSYSRPGGRLISGNTIYF
CDR3nt: TGTGCCAGCAGCTATAGCAGACCCGGTGGCAGGCTCATTTCGGGAAACACCATATATTTT

j_gene: TRBJ1-1
abundance: NA
v_gene: TRBV21-1
d_gene: NA
CDR3aa: CASSKAQERTEAFF
CDR3nt: TGTGCCAGCAGCAAAGCGCAGGAACGAACAGAAGCTTTCTTT

j_gene: TRBJ2-4
abundance: NA
v_gene: TRBV20-1
d_gene: TRBD2
CDR3aa: CSARGTSGHDLAKNIQYF
CDR3nt: TGCAGTGCTAGGGGGACTAGCGGTCACGATCTAGCCAAAAACATTCAGTACTTC

j_gene: TRBJ2-3
abundance: many
v_gene: TRBV5-1
d_gene: NA
CDR3aa: CASRSGTTDTQYF
CDR3nt: TGCGCCAGCAGAAGTGGCACCACAGATACGCAGTATTTT

j_gene: TRBJ2-1
abundance: many
v_gene: TRBV12-3/TRBV12-4
d_gene: NA
CDR3aa: CASSSPRTGAPYNEQFF
CDR3nt: TGTGCCAGCAGTTCTCCCAGAACGGGAGCCCCCTACAATGAGCAGTTCTTC

j_gene: TRBJ2-3
abundance: NA
v_gene: TRBV14
d_gene: NA
CDR3aa: CASSQAGNTQYF
CDR3nt: TGTGCCAGCAGCCAAGCTGGGAATACGCAGTATTTT

j_gene: TRBJ2-7
abundance: many
v_gene: TRBV12-3/TRBV12-4
d_gene: TRBD2
CDR3aa: CASRRAGGYEQYF
CDR3nt: TGTGCCAGCAGGAGGGCGGGAGGTTACGAGCAGTACTTC

j_gene: TRBJ2-5
abundance: NA
v_gene: TRBV5-5
d_gene: TRBD1
CDR3aa: CASSSRQGGRETQYF
CDR3nt: TGTGCCAGCAGCTCCCGACAGGGTGGGCGAGAGACCCAGTACTTC

j_gene: TRBJ1-1
abundance: NA
v_gene: TRBV12-3/TRBV12-4
d_gene: TRBD1
CDR3aa: CASIWGGTGRTEAFF
CDR3nt: TGTGCCAGCATTTGGGGAGGGACAGGACGTACTGAAGCTTTCTTT

j_gene: TRBJ2-3
abundance: many
v_gene: TRBV18
d_gene: NA
CDR3aa: CASSLNGGQTDTQYF
CDR3nt: TGTGCCAGCTCACTGAACGGGGGGCAGACAGATACGCAGTATTTT

j_gene: TRBJ2-1
abundance: few
v_gene: TRBV5-1
d_gene: TRBD2
CDR3aa: CASSLGRASGAKYEQFF
CDR3nt: TGCGCCAGCAGCTTGGGGCGGGCTAGCGGGGCTAAATATGAGCAGTTCTTC

j_gene: TRBJ2-3
abundance: few
v_gene: TRBV6-1
d_gene: NA
CDR3aa: CASRFDSVSTDTQYF
CDR3nt: TGTGCCAGCAGGTTCGACTCGGTGTCCACAGATACGCAGTATTTT

j_gene: TRBJ2-2
abundance: NA
v_gene: TRBV12-3/TRBV12-4
d_gene: NA
CDR3aa: CAIRGYTGELFF
CDR3nt: TGTGCAATAAGGGGATACACCGGGGAGCTGTTTTTT

j_gene: TRBJ2-7
abundance: few
v_gene: TRBV7-2
d_gene: TRBD2
CDR3aa: CASSPTSGIPYEQYF
CDR3nt: TGTGCCAGCAGCCCCACTAGCGGCATACCCTACGAGCAGTACTTC

j_gene: TRBJ1-2
abundance: NA
v_gene: TRBV3-1
d_gene: NA
CDR3aa: CASSDGTVANYGYTF
CDR3nt: TGTGCCAGCAGCGACGGTACGGTCGCTAACTATGGCTACACCTTC

j_gene: TRBJ2-6
abundance: NA
v_gene: TRBV12-3/TRBV12-4
d_gene: NA
CDR3aa: CASSFWIGANVLTF
CDR3nt: TGTGCCAGCAGTTTCTGGATCGGGGCCAACGTCCTGACTTTC

j_gene: TRBJ2-1
abundance: NA
v_gene: TRBV14
d_gene: TRBD1
CDR3aa: CASSRTGQGKGNEQFF
CDR3nt: TGTGCCAGCAGCCGTACGGGACAGGGGAAGGGCAATGAGCAGTTCTTC

j_gene: TRBJ2-3
abundance: NA
v_gene: TRBV2
d_gene: NA
CDR3aa: CASSELGIEADTQYF
CDR3nt: TGTGCCAGCAGTGAGCTGGGGATTGAAGCAGATACGCAGTATTTT